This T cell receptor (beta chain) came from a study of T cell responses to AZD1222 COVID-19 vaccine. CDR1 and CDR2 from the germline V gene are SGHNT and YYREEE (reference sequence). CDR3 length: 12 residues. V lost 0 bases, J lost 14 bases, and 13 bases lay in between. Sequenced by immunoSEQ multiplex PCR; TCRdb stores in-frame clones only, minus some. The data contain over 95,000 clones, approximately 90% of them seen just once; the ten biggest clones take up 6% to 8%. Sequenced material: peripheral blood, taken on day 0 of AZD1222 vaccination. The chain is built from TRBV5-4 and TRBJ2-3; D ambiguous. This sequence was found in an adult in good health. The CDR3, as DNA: TGTGCCAGCAGCTTGGGGCCCTCGGGTGGGTATTTT. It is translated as CASSLGPSGGYF.